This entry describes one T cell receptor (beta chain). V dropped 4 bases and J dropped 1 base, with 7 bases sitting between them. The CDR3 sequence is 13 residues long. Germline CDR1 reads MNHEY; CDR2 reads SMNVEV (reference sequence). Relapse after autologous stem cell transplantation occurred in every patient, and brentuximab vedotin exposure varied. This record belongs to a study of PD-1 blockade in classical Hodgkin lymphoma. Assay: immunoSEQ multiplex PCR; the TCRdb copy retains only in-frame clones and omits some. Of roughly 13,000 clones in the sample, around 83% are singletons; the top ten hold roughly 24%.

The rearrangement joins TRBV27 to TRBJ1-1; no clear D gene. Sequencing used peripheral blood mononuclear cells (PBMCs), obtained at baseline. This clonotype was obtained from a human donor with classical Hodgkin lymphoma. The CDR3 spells CASSSVENTEAFF. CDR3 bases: TGTGCCAGCAGTTCCGTCGAGAACACTGAAGCTTTCTTT.